A single sample gave rise to the 28 T cell receptor beta chains below, sequenced in a study of blood T cell repertoires in COVID-19. This table comes from immunoSEQ multiplex PCR, and its TCRdb copy is limited to in-frame clones, with some not included. Of 300,000 to 350,000 clones listed, roughly 87% were seen once; the top ten hold 8% to 9.5%. Input material: PBMCs or T cells enriched from blood (not recorded which). These receptors were obtained from a woman aged 18-29 years who had recovered from COVID-19.

The chain uses TRBV5-4 and TRBJ1-2, with 10 nucleotides matching TRBD1. The CDR3 sequence is 16 residues long. After removal of 5 bases from V and 5 bases from J, the junction contained 12 bases not matched to a gene. The germline V gene encodes CDR1 SGHNT and CDR2 YYREEE (reference sequence). The CDR3 DNA reads as TGTGCCAGCAGATCACCCGGGACAGGGGAGTCGTATGGCTACACCTTC. It yields the protein CASRSPGTGESYGYTF.

The V and J genes are TRBV29-1 and TRBJ2-3; D is ambiguous. V lost 2 bases and J 6 bases, leaving 12 bases between the germline ends. The CDR3 spans 13 residues. From germline, CDR1 is SQVTM and CDR2 ANQGSEA. The CDR3 spells CSVEPAGADTQYF. In DNA form, the CDR3 reads TGCAGCGTTGAACCCGCCGGAGCGGATACGCAGTATTTT.

The J gene is TRBJ1-1, the V gene TRBV4-3; D ambiguous. Germline V gene data show CDR1 as LGHNA and CDR2 as YSLEER. This CDR3 comprises 14 residues. V was cut by 1 base and J by 1 base, with 7 bases left in between. CDR3 region: CASSQVEGNTEAFF. CDR3 sequence (DNA): TGCGCCAGCAGCCAAGTCGAGGGGAACACTGAAGCTTTCTTT.

This chain joins TRBV19 and TRBJ1-2, with 10 positions matching TRBD1. The CDR3 totals 14 residues. The V segment lost 8 bases and the J segment 9 bases; nucleotides outside the gene matches: 12. The V gene's germline CDR1 is LNHDA and CDR2 SQIVND (reference sequence). The CDR3 DNA sequence: TGTGCCAGTCTAACAACCGGGACAGGGGATCGCTACACCTTC. Translating it yields CASLTTGTGDRYTF.

In this sample, this clone turned up once. The chain combines TRBV6-1 with TRBJ1-6; D unresolved. CDR1 MNHNS and CDR2 SASEGT come from the germline V gene. V lost 2 bases and J lost 9, with 11 bases in between. The CDR3 covers 14 residues. As DNA, the CDR3 is TGTGCCAGCAGTGAATCGTATGCGGGTTCACCCCTCCACTTT. Protein product: CASSESYAGSPLHF.

This clone is medium-sized. This rearrangement joins TRBV28 to TRBJ1-1; D may be TRBD1 (5 bases). Trimming removed 1 base from V and 2 bases from J, with 23 bases in between. The CDR3 is 19 amino acids. CDR1 is MDHEN and CDR2 is SYDVKM in the germline V gene. CDR3 protein: CASSLFPAGVDRPNTEAFF. DNA for the CDR3: TGTGCCAGCAGTTTATTCCCCGCGGGGGTTGACAGACCAAACACTGAAGCTTTCTTT. Supplemented by reference TRBV28 and TRBJ1-1, the full variable domain reads DVKVTQSSRYLVKRTGEKVFLECVQDMDHENMFWYRQDPGLGLRLIYFSYDVKMKEKGDIPEGYSVSREKKERFSLILESASTNQTSMYLCASSLFPAGVDRPNTEAFFGQGTRLTVV.

The chain employs TRBV7-2 and TRBJ1-2; 7 bases line up with TRBD1. Germline V gene data show CDR1 as SGHTA and CDR2 as FQGNSA. Losses at the gene ends were 5 bases for V and 2 bases for J; bases not matched to a gene: 5. This CDR3 comprises 14 residues. The CDR3 loop is CASSIRQGNYGYTF. In DNA form, the CDR3 reads TGTGCCAGCAGCATCCGACAGGGCAACTATGGCTACACCTTC.

The CDR3: CASRGLADYEQYF. The CDR3 DNA reads as TGTGCCAGCAGAGGACTAGCAGACTACGAGCAGTACTTC. This chain connects TRBV28 to TRBJ2-7, with 8 bases fitting TRBD2. The CDR3 totals 13 residues. With V trimmed by 6 bases and J by 3 bases, 4 bases remained unmatched. From germline, CDR1 is MDHEN and CDR2 SYDVKM.

The V and J genes are TRBV4-1 and TRBJ1-2; unclear D gene. Deletions cut 4 bases from V and 0 bases from J, with 18 bases between. Per the germline V gene, CDR1 is MGHRA and CDR2 is YSYEKL. There are 17 residues in the CDR3. CDR3: CASSPEARLFANYGYTF. The CDR3 DNA follows: TGCGCCAGCAGCCCCGAGGCGCGGCTTTTCGCTAACTATGGCTACACCTTC.

This clone appeared once. The rearrangement uses TRBV3-1 (or the pseudogene TRBV3-2) and TRBJ2-1; the match to TRBD2 covers 13 bases. The CDR3 has 19 residues. Trimming cost V 4 bases and J 2 bases; bases outside gene matches: 11. Germline CDR1 LGHDT, CDR2 YNNKEL (reference sequence). Here the CDR3 reads CASSPGLAGPPSTYNEQFF. In DNA, the CDR3 is TGTGCCAGCAGCCCGGGACTAGCGGGACCTCCCTCCACCTACAATGAGCAGTTCTTC.

The chain links TRBV28 to TRBJ1-6; 7 bases agree with TRBD1. This CDR3 has 15 amino acids. The germline V gene has CDR1 MDHEN and CDR2 SYDVKM. V was clipped by 6 bases and J by 8 bases; unmatched bases: 10. CDR3 amino acids: CASSLDRATYSPLHF. CDR3 bases: TGTGCCAGCAGCCTAGACAGGGCTACCTATTCACCCCTCCACTTT. The whole variable domain, remainder taken from reference TRBV28 and TRBJ1-6, is DVKVTQSSRYLVKRTGEKVFLECVQDMDHENMFWYRQDPGLGLRLIYFSYDVKMKEKGDIPEGYSVSREKKERFSLILESASTNQTSMYLCASSLDRATYSPLHFGNGTRLTVT.

The gene calls are TRBV28 and TRBJ1-2, with no clear D. The CDR3 runs 15 residues. V gave up 4 bases and J gave up 3 bases, with 15 bases separating them. Germline CDR1 is MDHEN and CDR2 is SYDVKM. The CDR3 bases are TGTGCCAGCAGTTCTGGGCCCTCAGCGGACTATGGCTACACCTTC. It yields the protein CASSSGPSADYGYTF.

In this sample, this clone turned up a few times. The chain couples TRBV7-9 to TRBJ2-1, with D perhaps TRBD2 (6 bases). The germline V and J ends were trimmed by 1 base and 2 bases, with 21 bases remaining between them. Germline lookup yields CDR1 SEHNR and CDR2 FQNEAQ (reference sequence). This CDR3 region has 19 residues. The CDR3 nucleotides read TGTGCCAGCAGCTTAGTCTTTGTTACGGTAGCGGAAGCCTACAATGAGCAGTTCTTC. As protein: CASSLVFVTVAEAYNEQFF.

The chain uses TRBV27 and TRBJ1-2, with TRBD1 matching over 9 bases. Trimming took 6 bases from V and 7 from J; bases not matched to a gene: 9. CDR1 and CDR2 from the germline V gene are MNHEY and SMNVEV (reference sequence). The CDR3 contains 14 residues. CDR3 loop: CASRGRTGVGGYTF. In DNA, the CDR3 is TGTGCCAGCAGAGGCAGGACAGGGGTGGGTGGCTACACCTTC.

The rearrangement uses TRBV11-1 and TRBJ2-1; TRBD2 matches at 16 bases. The CDR3 has 16 amino acids. The trim removed 2 bases at V and 8 bases at J, leaving 3 bases unmatched. Germline V lookup: CDR1 SGHAT, CDR2 FQDESV (reference sequence). Here the CDR3 reads CASSLMGLAGGYEQFF. The CDR3 DNA reads as TGTGCCAGCAGCTTAATGGGACTAGCGGGAGGGTATGAGCAGTTCTTC.

The chain combines TRBV5-4 with TRBJ1-1; TRBD1 matches 7 bases. This CDR3 is 18 amino acids long. V lost 0 bases, J lost 4 bases, and 15 bases stayed unmatched. Germline CDR1 SGHNT, CDR2 YYREEE (reference sequence). The CDR3 protein is CASSLGRANRGRGTEAFF. DNA for the CDR3: TGTGCCAGCAGCTTGGGCCGGGCGAACAGGGGTAGAGGCACTGAAGCTTTCTTT.

The gene calls are TRBV6-5 and TRBJ1-2; perhaps TRBD1 as D (6 bases). In germline, CDR1 is MNHEY, CDR2 SVGAGI. The CDR3 runs 11 residues. Trimming cost V 7 bases and J 7 bases, with 10 bases left between them. The CDR3 reads CASTGAGGYTF. In nucleotides, the CDR3 is TGTGCCAGCACAGGGGCCGGTGGCTACACCTTC.

Remarks on this clone: Its ends do not fully match the called genes, so a read error is possible. The J gene is TRBJ2-1, the V gene TRBV5-8, with D possibly being TRBD1 or TRBD2 (5 bases each). CDR1 and CDR2 from the germline V gene are SGHTS and YDEGEE. CDR3 length: 16 amino acids. The CDR3 reads CASRLGPTSSYNEQFF. In DNA, the CDR3 is TGTGCCAGCAGGTTGGGACCTACTAGCTCCTACAATGAGCAGTTCTTC.

The rearrangement links TRBV3-1 (or the pseudogene TRBV3-2) to TRBJ2-3; D call uncertain. Trimming pared 0 bases from V and 2 bases from J, leaving 6 bases between. Germline V CDR1 and CDR2: LGHDT, YNNKEL (reference sequence). The CDR3 extends over 14 amino acids. CDR3 protein: CASSQEPHTDTQYF. The CDR3 DNA sequence: TGTGCCAGCAGCCAAGAACCACACACAGATACGCAGTATTTT.

The CDR3, as DNA: TGTGCCAGCAGTTTTCTACAGTACTACGAGCAGTACTTC. Translation gives CASSFLQYYEQYF. The chain is built from TRBV12-3 or TRBV12-4 and TRBJ2-7; D remains ambiguous. The CDR3 has 13 residues. The V end was cut by 3 bases, the J end by 3 bases, with 9 bases between.

The chain recombines TRBV7-9 with TRBJ2-7, with 13 nucleotides matching TRBD2. The CDR3 is 15 amino acids. The germline V gene has CDR1 SEHNR and CDR2 FQNEAQ (reference sequence). Unmatched junction bases numbered 7, after V lost 5 bases and J lost 6 bases. The CDR3 sequence: CASSRGLAGAGEQYF. As DNA, the CDR3 is TGTGCCAGCAGCAGAGGACTAGCGGGAGCGGGCGAGCAGTACTTC.

The J gene is TRBJ1-3, the V gene TRBV7-2; D unresolved. Between the trimmed V and J ends, which lost 5 bases and 2 bases, there was a span of 10 bases. Germline CDR1 SGHTA, CDR2 FQGNSA. This CDR3 has 14 amino acids. The CDR3 reads CASSLHAAGNTIYF. The CDR3 coding sequence is TGTGCCAGCAGCCTCCACGCGGCTGGAAACACCATATATTTT.

The gene calls are TRBV7-2 and TRBJ1-4, with D possibly being TRBD1 (5 bases). There are 15 residues in the CDR3. The germline V gene encodes CDR1 SGHTA and CDR2 FQGNSA. V was shortened by 5 bases and J by 3 bases, with 13 bases between the two germline ends. DNA for the CDR3: TGTGCCAGCAGCGCCCAGGGATCTGCTAATGAAAAACTGTTTTTT. Protein: CASSAQGSANEKLFF.

V is TRBV4-1 and J is TRBJ1-2; the match to TRBD1 covers 7 bases. This CDR3 has 16 amino acids. V was clipped by 3 bases and J by 3 bases; unmatched bases: 10. In germline, CDR1 is MGHRA, CDR2 YSYEKL. The CDR3 spells CASSHQDRRFYYGYTF. The DNA for the CDR3 is TGCGCCAGCAGCCATCAGGACAGGAGGTTCTACTATGGCTACACCTTC.

This clone was seen repeatedly, ten times or more. J is TRBJ2-1 and V is TRBV6-1; D not resolved. CDR1 MNHNS and CDR2 SASEGT come from the germline V gene. CDR3 length: 16 amino acids. V dropped 0 bases and J dropped 4 bases, with 13 bases sitting between them. CDR3 bases: TGTGCCAGCAGTGAAGCGGGCCATACCTTTTACAATGAGCAGTTCTTC. It encodes CASSEAGHTFYNEQFF.

This rearrangement joins TRBV19 to TRBJ1-4; 8 positions agree with TRBD1. This CDR3 contains 14 residues. V dropped 5 bases and J dropped 8; count of bases not matched to a gene: 7. The germline V gene encodes CDR1 LNHDA and CDR2 SQIVND (reference sequence). CDR3 DNA: TGTGCCAGTAGTGCACAGGGGGATGTGGAAAAACTGTTTTTT. It is translated as CASSAQGDVEKLFF.

This chain links TRBV7-9 with TRBJ2-4; 7 positions agree with TRBD1. The CDR3 sequence is 16 residues long. J gave up 0 bases and V 2 bases, and 4 bases lay outside the gene matches. Per germline, CDR1 SEHNR and CDR2 FQNEAQ (reference sequence). The CDR3 region has the DNA TGTGCCAGCAGCTTATGGGACAGCCTAGCCAAAAACATTCAGTACTTC. Its translation: CASSLWDSLAKNIQYF.

The chain uses TRBV19 and TRBJ1-1; 7 bases align to TRBD1. The CDR3 totals 13 residues. Germline CDR1 and CDR2: LNHDA and SQIVND (reference sequence). V shed 8 bases, J shed 1 base, and the junction held 4 bases outside the gene matches. The CDR3 DNA reads as TGTGCCAGTGCGGCAGGGGGGAACACTGAAGCTTTCTTT. Its protein product is CASAAGGNTEAFF.